The 20 T cell receptor beta chains below were found in one sample sequenced in a study of T-cell memory formation after mild COVID-19. TCRdb processed the 5' RACE reads anew with MiXCR; each CDR3 protein has one entry. The sample holds around 300,000 distinct CDR3 sequences, around 8% seen once. Material: PBMCs or a T cell subset sorted from them (not recorded which). The receptors here all came from a young man who had mild COVID-19 (a few samples of this study predate the infection). Cell type and time point are not known.

The chain joins TRBV9 to TRBJ2-3; 10 bases agree with TRBD2. The CDR3 runs 18 residues. Germline CDR1 reads SGDLS; CDR2 reads YYNGEE. V trimming: 0 bases; J trimming: 2 bases; junction bases outside the gene matches: 9. As DNA, the CDR3 is TGTGCCAGCAGCGTAGAAATTTCGAGCGGGGGGGACACAGATACGCAGTATTTT. It translates to CASSVEISSGGDTDTQYF.

The V call is TRBV12-3 or TRBV12-4, the J call TRBJ2-5; no clear D. V shed 6 bases and J shed 3 bases, with 8 bases lying between them. CDR3 length equals 12 residues. CDR3 in amino acids: CASSISKETQYF. Here the CDR3 DNA reads TGTGCCAGCAGCATATCAAAAGAGACCCAGTACTTC.

There are many counts of this clonotype. The rearrangement uses TRBV11-2 and TRBJ1-6, with D uncertain. This CDR3 has 13 residues. Trimming shortened V by 5 bases and J by 2 bases, and 4 bases separated the two germline ends. In germline, CDR1 is SGHAT, CDR2 FQNNGV. The CDR3 is CASSPPYNSPLHF. CDR3 sequence (DNA): TGTGCCAGCAGCCCCCCCTATAATTCACCCCTCCACTTT.

This clonotype was seen a few times. The V and J genes are TRBV9 and TRBJ2-7; TRBD2 matches 7 bases. Germline values: CDR1 SGDLS, CDR2 YYNGEE. Losses at the gene ends were 3 bases for V and 6 bases for J; bases not matched to a gene: 9. The CDR3 consists of 14 residues. In DNA, the CDR3 is TGTGCCAGCAGCGGGGAGGGGCGGCGTCGCGAGCAGTACTTC. As protein: CASSGEGRRREQYF. The full variable domain, with the rest looked up from reference TRBV9 and TRBJ2-7, is DSGVTQTPKHLITATGQRVTLRCSPRSGDLSVYWYQQSLDQGLQFLIQYYNGEERAKGNILERFSAQQFPDLHSELNLSSLELGDSALYFCASSGEGRRREQYFGPGTRLTVT.

In this sample, this clonotype turned up a few times. The V gene is TRBV23-1, the J gene TRBJ2-5; 11 nucleotides match TRBD2. TRBV23-1 qualifies as an ORF whose function is uncertain. Trimming at V came to 3 bases and at J to 2 bases, leaving 2 bases not matched to a gene. The CDR3 is made up of 15 amino acids. This CDR3 reads CASSHSSGGQETQYF. As DNA, the CDR3 is TGCGCCAGCAGTCATTCTAGCGGGGGGCAAGAGACCCAGTACTTC.

This sequence joins TRBV2 and TRBJ2-7; the match to TRBD1 covers 8 bases. CDR1 SNHLY and CDR2 FYNNEI come from the germline V gene. The trim removed 1 base at V and 2 bases at J, leaving 1 base unmatched. The CDR3 loop spans 14 amino acids. The CDR3 sequence is CASSEGTGPYEQYF. The CDR3, as DNA: TGTGCCAGCAGTGAAGGGACAGGGCCCTACGAGCAGTACTTC.

A word on this clonotype: This may arise from a read error, as a much more abundant clone is one base away. The rearrangement uses TRBV5-1 and TRBJ2-1, with D unclear. Between the trimmed V and J ends, which lost 4 bases and 7 bases, there was a span of 18 bases. In germline, CDR1 is SGHRS, CDR2 YFSETQ. The CDR3 consists of 15 residues. Here the CDR3 DNA reads TGCGCCAGCAGCCCTCCTGAAGGATCCGGGAATGAGCAGTTCTTC. It codes for CASSPPEGSGNEQFF.

The chain is built from TRBV6-2 or TRBV6-3 and TRBJ2-6; D call uncertain. The CDR3 length is 16 residues. Germline CDR1 is MNHEY and CDR2 is SVGEGT. The ends were cut back, 5 bases at V and 0 bases at J, with 11 bases in the middle. CDR3 protein: CASSPQSYSGANVLTF. DNA for the CDR3: TGTGCCAGCAGTCCCCAGTCTTACTCTGGGGCCAACGTCCTGACTTTC.

Notes on this clonotype: The junction does not match germline at one end; this may be a read error. This chain connects TRBV28 to TRBJ1-4; TRBD1 matches at 10 bases. Germline V gives CDR1 MDHEN, CDR2 SYDVKM. The CDR3 covers 12 residues. In DNA, the CDR3 is TGTGCCAGCGCCATCTCCGGGACAGGGGAGATTTTT. Protein: CASAISGTGEIF.

This clonotype has just a few counts. V and J are TRBV20-1 and TRBJ2-1; D might be TRBD2 (6 bases). The V end was cut by 2 bases, the J end by 4 bases, with 18 bases between. This CDR3 has 16 residues. CDR1 DFQATT and CDR2 SNEGSKA come from the germline V gene (reference sequence). The CDR3 reads CSARFWLLAGYNEQFF. In DNA form, the CDR3 reads TGCAGTGCTAGATTTTGGCTACTCGCGGGGTACAATGAGCAGTTCTTC.

In this sample, this clonotype turned up a few times. The chain employs TRBV6-5 and TRBJ2-3, with 8 positions matching TRBD2. Germline CDR1 reads MNHEY; CDR2 reads SVGAGI. This CDR3 region has 14 residues. Trimming took 7 bases from V and 0 from J; bases not matched to a gene: 3. In nucleotides, the CDR3 is TGTGCCAGCACGGCTAGCGGGAGCACAGATACGCAGTATTTT. Amino acids: CASTASGSTDTQYF.

In this sample, this clonotype turned up many times. The gene calls are TRBV24-1 and TRBJ2-3, with 7 bases identical to TRBD1. The germline V gene has CDR1 KGHDR and CDR2 SFDVKD. V was pared by 9 bases and J by 5 bases, with 13 bases of the junction left unmatched. The CDR3 sequence is 15 residues long. CDR3 in amino acids: CATHFYDRVEDTQYF. As DNA, the CDR3 is TGTGCCACCCATTTTTACGACAGGGTCGAAGATACGCAGTATTTT.

The chain employs TRBV4-1 and TRBJ2-7; no reliable D call. The V end was cut by 1 base, the J end by 5 bases, with 18 bases between. The CDR3 runs 16 residues. CDR1 MGHRA and CDR2 YSYEKL come from the germline V gene. The CDR3, as DNA: TGCGCCAGCAGCCAAGCCATTAATTTGGTGCTGGACGAGCAGTACGTC. As protein: CASSQAINLVLDEQYV.

The chain uses TRBV7-2 and TRBJ2-5, with a tentative D call TRBD2 (6 bases). This CDR3 region has 14 residues. V lost 5 bases and J 4 bases, leaving 14 bases between the germline ends. Germline-derived CDR1 and CDR2 are SGHTA and FQGNSA. CDR3 DNA sequence: TGTGCCAGCAGCACCAGGACTACCTTAGAGACCCAGTACTTC. Translation gives CASSTRTTLETQYF.

This clonotype has a count of ten or more. This rearrangement joins TRBV27 to TRBJ2-5; a possible D gene is TRBD2 (5 bases). V gave up 6 bases and J gave up 0 bases, with 8 bases separating them. From germline, CDR1 is MNHEY and CDR2 SMNVEV (reference sequence). The CDR3 is 13 residues long. CDR3 sequence reads: CASREADQETQYF. The CDR3 nucleotides read TGTGCCAGCAGGGAAGCGGACCAAGAGACCCAGTACTTC.

This clonotype was seen repeatedly, ten times or more. The gene calls are TRBV5-1 and TRBJ2-5; no definite D call. V shed 2 bases and J shed 5 bases, with 10 bases lying between them. Per germline, CDR1 SGHRS and CDR2 YFSETQ. CDR3 length equals 13 residues. For the CDR3, the DNA is TGCGCCAGCAGCTTCCCGCCTCAGGAGACCCAGTACTTC. Translating gives CASSFPPQETQYF.

This clonotype was observed a few times. The CDR3 reads CASSRTGTQGETQYF. In nucleotides, the CDR3 is TGTGCCAGCAGTCGAACCGGGACCCAAGGAGAGACCCAGTACTTC. This chain links TRBV12-3 or TRBV12-4 with TRBJ2-5; D is perhaps TRBD1 or TRBD2 (5 bases each). This CDR3 has 15 residues. The V end lost 5 bases, the J end lost 4 bases, and 17 bases lay between the germline ends.

This clonotype turned up a few times. The chain carries TRBV20-1 and TRBJ1-3, with D hard to call. This CDR3 has 13 residues. The V end lost 5 bases, the J end lost 0 bases, and 8 bases lay between the germline ends. CDR1 DFQATT and CDR2 SNEGSKA come from the germline V gene (reference sequence). The CDR3 DNA reads TGCAGTGCTCAGACACCCTCTGGAAACACCATATATTTT. Translating it yields CSAQTPSGNTIYF.

V and J are TRBV7-2 and TRBJ2-1; 7 bases are shared with TRBD1. CDR1 and CDR2 from the germline V gene are SGHTA and FQGNSA. The CDR3 covers 15 residues. Unmatched junction bases numbered 6, after V lost 1 base and J lost 6 bases. CDR3 protein: CASSLGPTGLNEQFF. The CDR3 region has the DNA TGTGCCAGCAGCTTAGGGCCGACAGGGCTCAATGAGCAGTTCTTC.

This clonotype came up many times. The CDR3: CASSLHGSLTTEAFF. CDR3 DNA: TGTGCCAGCAGCTTGCACGGGAGTCTTACTACTGAAGCTTTCTTT. J is TRBJ1-1 and V is TRBV5-5; D ambiguous. Germline CDR1 SGHKS, CDR2 YYEKEE (reference sequence). CDR3 length equals 15 residues. The ends were cut back, 1 base at V and 5 bases at J, with 15 bases in the middle.